This TCR beta chain was identified in a study of cytomegalovirus exposure and HLA in healthy donors. Turning to this clone: At one boundary the junction diverges from the germline segment, which might be a read error.

Primers for the PCR totalled 60 Vbeta and 13 Jbeta. Profiled with immunoSEQ multiplex PCR; TCRdb holds only in-frame clones, not every one. Among 80,000 or so clones listed, 10% were seen once. The germline CDR1 and CDR2 sequences are SSHAT and FNYEAQ (reference sequence). CDR3 size: 13 residues. This rearrangement joins TRBV7-7 to TRBJ1-1, with TRBD1 matching 7 bases. Material for sequencing was PBMCs. The clonotype comes from a man aged 55 to 69 in good health and CMV-seropositive. The CDR3 nucleotides are TGTGCTAGCAGCTTAGCACAGGGGACTGAAGCTTTCTTT. It is translated as CASSLAQGTEAFF.